Following are 5 T cell receptor beta chains from one sample sequenced in a study of glioma-infiltrating T cells (dated by TCRdb to 2016 to 2017). The sequencer was an Illumina MiSeq. The iRepertoire nested amplicon-rescue multiplex PCR (arm-PCR) platform was used to amplify TCR alpha and beta CDR3 regions from RNA. TCRdb reanalyzed the raw reads on its own, using fastp at Q25 for trimming and MiXCR for clone calling, and kept in-frame beta chains. Rows with a matching CDR3 protein are joined into one entry that keeps the most common DNA and genes. The sample profile shows approximately 110,000 distinct CDR3 sequences; approximately 25% of them were found once. Together, the top ten hold 13% to 15% of the sample. Input material: glioma tissue, nonneoplastic brain tissue, or PBMCs (not recorded which). The receptors were sampled from a human donor with low-grade glioma or glioblastoma, undergoing nonglioma brain surgery, or in good health (not recorded which).

This clonotype was found many times. The rearrangement uses TRBV7-2 and TRBJ2-6, with D tentatively TRBD1 (6 bases). CDR1 is SGHTA and CDR2 is FQGNSA in the germline V gene. The CDR3 is 18 residues long. Trimming pared 5 bases from V and 0 bases from J, leaving 17 bases between. The CDR3 reads CASSRLGQSDSGANVLTF. Here the CDR3 DNA reads TGTGCCAGCAGCCGCCTCGGACAGAGCGACTCTGGGGCCAACGTCCTGACTTTC.

This clonotype has a count of ten or more. V is TRBV5-1 and J is TRBJ1-1, with D hard to call. Trimming removed 0 bases at V and 3 bases at J, with 9 bases between. This CDR3 is built from 14 residues. Germline CDR1 SGHRS, CDR2 YFSETQ. CDR3 coding DNA: TGCGCCAGCAGCTTGGATATTTCGGACACTGAAGCTTTCTTT. It specifies CASSLDISDTEAFF.

In this sample, this clonotype turned up many times. Written as DNA, the CDR3 is TGTGCCAGCACCGATATAAACACCATATATTTT. Translation gives CASTDINTIYF. The chain uses TRBV6-1 and TRBJ1-3; D is uncertain. V shed 7 bases and J shed 6 bases, with 7 bases lying between them. CDR3 length equals 11 residues. CDR1 MNHNS and CDR2 SASEGT come from the germline V gene.

A remark on this clonotype: This CDR3 is missing its conserved last phenylalanine or tryptophan, likely due to a read error. The DNA is omitted, as the CDR3 cannot be located on it reliably, and the CDR3 follows TCRdb's listing. V is TRBV4-1 and J is TRBJ2-5; the tabulated D call, TRBD2, remains unverified against the DNA. The CDR3 spans 15 residues, counting both ends. Germline CDR1 is MGHRA and CDR2 is YSYEKL. The CDR3 sequence is CASSLRGLAEETKYI.

V gene TRBV12-5 combines with J gene TRBJ2-3; 9 bases map to TRBD1. Germline V CDR1 and CDR2: LGHNT, FRNRAP. This CDR3 is built from 15 residues. Unmatched junction bases numbered 13, after V lost 11 bases and J lost 4 bases. CDR3 DNA: TGTGCTGGTGTCACCGGGACAGGGTTCGCAGATACGCAGTATTTT. It yields the protein CAGVTGTGFADTQYF.